This entry lists 14 T cell receptor beta chains sequenced from one sample in a study of OX40 agonist ivuxolimab in advanced cancers. Data came from immunoSEQ multiplex PCR; TCRdb stores just in-frame clones and leaves some out. The repertoire holds approximately 82,000 clones, with approximately 87% as singletons. The sample was CD4+ or CD8+ T cells sorted from blood, taken in a trial of the OX40 agonist ivuxolimab. The receptors here all came from an adult with an advanced solid tumor such as melanoma, head and neck, liver or kidney cancer.

Only one count was recorded for this clone. The rearrangement uses TRBV5-1 and TRBJ1-1; D unresolved. The germline V and J ends were trimmed by 0 bases and 3 bases, with 12 bases remaining between them. The CDR3 covers 15 residues. Germline loops: CDR1 SGHRS, CDR2 YFSETQ. The CDR3 spells CASSLVVGVDTEAFF. As DNA, the CDR3 is TGCGCCAGCAGCTTGGTGGTGGGTGTCGACACTGAAGCTTTCTTT. The variable domain in full, with the rest retrieved from reference TRBV5-1 and TRBJ1-1, is KAGVTQTPRYLIKTRGQQVTLSCSPISGHRSVSWYQQTPGQGLQFLFEYFSETQRNKGNFPGRFSGRQFSNSRSEMNVSTLELGDSALYLCASSLVVGVDTEAFFGQGTRLTVV.

This chain joins TRBV5-5 and TRBJ2-1, with 12 bases lining up with TRBD1. This CDR3 region has 15 residues. V shed 0 bases, J shed 8 bases, and the junction held 3 bases outside the gene matches. Germline V gives CDR1 SGHKS, CDR2 YYEKEE (reference sequence). CDR3 nucleotide sequence: TGTGCCAGCAGCTTGGTCGGGGACAGGGGGCATGAGCAGTTCTTC. Protein sequence: CASSLVGDRGHEQFF. The full variable domain, its missing parts supplied by reference TRBV5-5 and TRBJ2-1, is DAGVTQSPTHLIKTRGQQVTLRCSPISGHKSVSWYQQVLGQGPQFIFQYYEKEERGRGNFPDRFSARQFPNYSSELNVNALLLGDSALYLCASSLVGDRGHEQFFGPGTRLTVL.

The gene calls are TRBV7-2 and TRBJ1-1; D might be TRBD1 (6 bases). Germline CDR1 is SGHTA and CDR2 is FQGNSA. This CDR3 comprises 15 residues. The V and J ends lost 5 bases and 5 bases respectively, with 18 bases between them. The CDR3 sequence is CASSPRGRGGTEAFF. The CDR3 DNA reads as TGTGCCAGCAGCCCCCGGGGTAGGGGGGGGACTGAAGCTTTCTTT.

This chain uses TRBV28 with TRBJ2-5; the D is unclear. Germline lookup yields CDR1 MDHEN and CDR2 SYDVKM. The CDR3 consists of 13 residues. V was clipped by 5 bases and J by 5 bases, with 12 bases between them. The CDR3 sequence is CASSPPSRETQYF. The CDR3 DNA follows: TGTGCCAGCAGTCCCCCGTCGCGGGAGACCCAGTACTTC.

The gene calls are TRBV5-8 and TRBJ2-1; weak D call: TRBD1 (6 bases). The CDR3 runs to 16 residues. Trimming left V 3 bases short and J 2 bases short, with 15 bases between. Per the germline V gene, CDR1 is SGHTS and CDR2 is YDEGEE. The CDR3 DNA follows: TGTGCCAGCAGCTCTAGGGACACAACCACCTACAATGAGCAGTTCTTC. This encodes CASSSRDTTTYNEQFF.

This CDR3 is CASSLTSRTGASNTQYF. For the CDR3, the DNA is TGTGCCAGCAGCTTAACGTCACGGACAGGGGCGTCAAATACGCAGTATTTT. The rearrangement links TRBV7-3 to TRBJ2-3, with 9 positions matching TRBD1. CDR1 is SGHTA and CDR2 is FQGTGA in the germline V gene. The length of the CDR3 is 17 residues. The junction had 11 bases not matched to a gene; V was cut back by 0 bases and J by 7 bases.

The V and J genes are TRBV11-1 and TRBJ2-7; 8 bases fit TRBD1. The CDR3 has 14 residues. The V segment lost 2 bases and the J segment 7 bases; nucleotides outside the gene matches: 7. Germline V gene data show CDR1 as SGHAT and CDR2 as FQDESV (reference sequence). Here the CDR3 DNA reads TGTGCCAGCAGCTTACGGCAGGGGGCCGGGGAGCAGTACTTC. It encodes CASSLRQGAGEQYF.

The CDR3 here is CASSLQPSLYGYTF. In nucleotides, the CDR3 is TGTGCCAGCAGTTTACAGCCCTCCCTCTATGGCTACACCTTC. The chain joins TRBV27 to TRBJ1-2; no firm D call. Germline V lookup: CDR1 MNHEY, CDR2 SMNVEV (reference sequence). V lost 2 bases, J lost 4 bases, and 11 bases lay in between. The CDR3 consists of 14 residues.

The V gene is TRBV6-4, the J gene TRBJ2-5, with 12 bases fitting TRBD2. The CDR3 loop spans 15 amino acids. Losses at the gene ends were 5 bases for V and 4 bases for J; bases not matched to a gene: 5. Per the germline V gene, CDR1 is MRHNA and CDR2 is SNTAGT. The CDR3 bases are TGTGCCAGCAGTTCTAGCGGGGGGGCCCTAGAGACCCAGTACTTC. Its protein is CASSSSGGALETQYF.

CDR3 nucleotides: TGTGCCAGCAGCTTAGGGGAGGAGCCCCAGCATTTT. Its protein product is CASSLGEEPQHF. The rearrangement joins TRBV7-9 to TRBJ1-5; D call uncertain. From germline, CDR1 is SEHNR and CDR2 FQNEAQ (reference sequence). CDR3 size: 12 residues. V was shortened by 1 base and J by 8 bases, with 6 bases between the two germline ends.

The CDR3 protein is CASSFSGGKDTQYF. As DNA, the CDR3 is TGCGCCAGCAGCTTTAGCGGGGGGAAAGATACGCAGTATTTT. The V call is TRBV5-1, the J call TRBJ2-3; 10 bases are a match to TRBD2. Germline V gives CDR1 SGHRS, CDR2 YFSETQ. This CDR3 has 14 amino acids. V trimming: 2 bases; J trimming: 5 bases; junction bases outside the gene matches: 2.

The rearrangement links TRBV19 to TRBJ1-2, with TRBD1 identical over 7 bases. V gave up 3 bases and J gave up 4 bases; unmatched junction bases: 8. There are 15 residues in the CDR3. The germline gives CDR1 LNHDA, CDR2 SQIVND (reference sequence). The CDR3 bases are TGTGCCAGTAGTATGGGCGGGGCAGGGGGCTATGGCTACACCTTC. This translates into CASSMGGAGGYGYTF.

This clone was observed a single time. The rearrangement links TRBV27 to TRBJ2-7; D may be TRBD2 (5 bases). This CDR3 has 14 residues. V was clipped by 5 bases and J by 5 bases, with 16 bases between them. Germline CDR1 MNHEY, CDR2 SMNVEV (reference sequence). DNA of the CDR3: TGTGCCAGCAGTCCCCGTACGTCGGGAAACGAGCAGTACTTC. It translates to CASSPRTSGNEQYF.

The chain is built from TRBV6-1 and TRBJ1-2, with D hard to call. CDR1 is MNHNS and CDR2 is SASEGT in the germline V gene. The CDR3 contains 12 residues. V dropped 0 bases and J dropped 8 bases, with 7 bases sitting between them. CDR3 sequence reads: CASSEAGRGYTF. DNA of the CDR3: TGTGCCAGCAGTGAAGCAGGGAGAGGCTACACCTTC.